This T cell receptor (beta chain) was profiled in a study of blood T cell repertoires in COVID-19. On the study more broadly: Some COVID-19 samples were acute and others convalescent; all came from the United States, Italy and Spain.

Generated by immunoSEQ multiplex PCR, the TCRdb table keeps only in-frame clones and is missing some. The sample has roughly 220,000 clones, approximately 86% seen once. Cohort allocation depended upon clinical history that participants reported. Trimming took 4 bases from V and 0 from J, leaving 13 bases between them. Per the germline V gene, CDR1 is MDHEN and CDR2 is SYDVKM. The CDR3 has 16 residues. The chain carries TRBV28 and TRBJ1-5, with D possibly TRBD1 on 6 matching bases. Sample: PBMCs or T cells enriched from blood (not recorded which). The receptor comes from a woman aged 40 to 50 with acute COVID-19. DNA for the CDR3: TGTGCCAGCAGTTCACAGGGTTCCCATAGCAATCAGCCCCAGCATTTT. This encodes CASSSQGSHSNQPQHF.